What follows is one TCR beta chain and its context. Antigen specificity is unknown. These data are taken from a study of T cell clonotyping in hematopoietic cell transplantation. TCRdb's table, derived via immunoSEQ multiplex PCR, lists solely in-frame clones and lacks some. The table has 4,500 to 5,000 clones, about 93% seen once. Blood collection times were about day -28 and days 30, 100, 180 posttransplant. Study observations and caveats: Higher Inverse Simpson Index values in graft donor and pretransplant recipient predicted broader posttransplant TCR diversity. After transplant, recipient diversity fell while pathologically expanded clonotypes grew through day 180.

Trimming removed 4 bases from V and 3 bases from J, with 9 bases in between. CDR1 is SGHDN and CDR2 is FVKESK in the germline V gene. This CDR3 has 13 residues. V and J are TRBV14 and TRBJ1-2; no definite D call. This receptor was identified in a male patient between 55 and 70 years old who had an allogeneic stem cell transplant from a related donor, so the T cells may come from the graft donor. Some clones in this sample may be carry-over from other donors' samples. The specimen was PBMCs, collected 180 days after allogeneic stem cell transplant. CDR3 DNA: TGTGCCAGCAGCCCGGCCTCGTACTATGGCTACACCTTC. It yields the protein CASSPASYYGYTF. The full variable domain, in which reference TRBV14 and TRBJ1-2 provide the parts outside the CDR3, is EAGVTQFPSHSVIEKGQTVTLRCDPISGHDNLYWYRRVMGKEIKFLLHFVKESKQDESGMPNNRFLAERTGGTYSTLKVQPAELEDSGVYFCASSPASYYGYTFGSGTRLTVV.